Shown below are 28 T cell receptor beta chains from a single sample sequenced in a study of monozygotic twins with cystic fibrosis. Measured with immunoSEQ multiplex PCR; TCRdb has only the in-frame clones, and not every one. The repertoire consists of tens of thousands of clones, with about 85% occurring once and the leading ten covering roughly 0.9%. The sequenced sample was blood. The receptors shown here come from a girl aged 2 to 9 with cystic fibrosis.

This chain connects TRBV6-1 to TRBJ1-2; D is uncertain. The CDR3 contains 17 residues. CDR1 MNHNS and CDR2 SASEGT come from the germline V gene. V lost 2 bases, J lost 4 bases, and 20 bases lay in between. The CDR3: CASSETQDFPPFYGYTF. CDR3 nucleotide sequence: TGTGCCAGCAGTGAAACCCAGGACTTTCCTCCCTTCTATGGCTACACCTTC.

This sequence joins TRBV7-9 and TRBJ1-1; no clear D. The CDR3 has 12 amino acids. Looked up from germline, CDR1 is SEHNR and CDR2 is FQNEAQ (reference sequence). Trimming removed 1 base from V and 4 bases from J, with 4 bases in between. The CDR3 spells CASSLGSTEAFF. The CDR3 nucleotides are TGTGCCAGCAGCTTAGGTTCCACTGAAGCTTTCTTT.

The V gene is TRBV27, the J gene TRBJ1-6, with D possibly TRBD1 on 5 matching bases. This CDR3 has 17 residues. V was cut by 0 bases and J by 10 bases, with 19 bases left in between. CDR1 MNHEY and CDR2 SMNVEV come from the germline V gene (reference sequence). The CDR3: CASSLSPPRGGNSPLHF. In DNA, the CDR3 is TGTGCCAGCAGTTTATCCCCACCACGGGGCGGAAACTCACCCCTCCACTTT.

The CDR3 is CAWRSPHIRGNYGYTF. CDR3 DNA: TGTGCCTGGAGGAGTCCTCATATCAGGGGAAACTATGGCTACACCTTC. The rearrangement joins TRBV30 to TRBJ1-2; weak D call: TRBD1 (6 bases). CDR1 GTSNPN and CDR2 SVGIG come from the germline V gene (reference sequence). This CDR3 has 16 amino acids. The ends were cut back, 3 bases at V and 2 bases at J, with 19 bases in the middle.

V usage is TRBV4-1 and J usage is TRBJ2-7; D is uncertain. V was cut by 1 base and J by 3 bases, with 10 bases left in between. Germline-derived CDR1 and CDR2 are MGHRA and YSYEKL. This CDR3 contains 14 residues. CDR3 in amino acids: CASSQGGSGYEQYF. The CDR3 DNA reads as TGCGCCAGCAGCCAAGGGGGTTCAGGCTACGAGCAGTACTTC.

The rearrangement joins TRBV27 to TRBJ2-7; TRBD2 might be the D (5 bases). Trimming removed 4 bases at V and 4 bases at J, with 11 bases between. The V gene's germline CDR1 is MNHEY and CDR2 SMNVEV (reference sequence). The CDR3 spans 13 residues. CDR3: CASSYRSGYEQYF. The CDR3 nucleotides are TGTGCCAGCAGTTACCGGAGCGGTTACGAGCAGTACTTC.

In DNA, the CDR3 is TGTGCCAGCAGCCGGGACCTCTACGAGCAGTACTTC. As protein: CASSRDLYEQYF. The J gene is TRBJ2-7, the V gene TRBV7-9; perhaps D is TRBD1 or TRBD2 (5 bases each). In germline, CDR1 is SEHNR, CDR2 FQNEAQ (reference sequence). V shed 5 bases and J shed 3 bases, with 8 bases lying between them. The CDR3 contains 12 residues.

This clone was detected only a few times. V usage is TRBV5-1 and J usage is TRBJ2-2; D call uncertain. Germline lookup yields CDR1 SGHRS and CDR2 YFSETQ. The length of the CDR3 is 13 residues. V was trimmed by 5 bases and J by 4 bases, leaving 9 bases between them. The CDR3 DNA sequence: TGCGCCAGCAGGTCAGGAATCACCGGGGAGCTGTTTTTT. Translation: CASRSGITGELFF.

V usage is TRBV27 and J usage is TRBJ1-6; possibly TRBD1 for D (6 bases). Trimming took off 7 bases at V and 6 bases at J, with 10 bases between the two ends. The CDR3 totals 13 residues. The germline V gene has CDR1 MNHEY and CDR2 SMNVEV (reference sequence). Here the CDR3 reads CASKLRGNSPLHF. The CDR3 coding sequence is TGTGCCAGCAAGCTCAGGGGTAATTCACCCCTCCACTTT.

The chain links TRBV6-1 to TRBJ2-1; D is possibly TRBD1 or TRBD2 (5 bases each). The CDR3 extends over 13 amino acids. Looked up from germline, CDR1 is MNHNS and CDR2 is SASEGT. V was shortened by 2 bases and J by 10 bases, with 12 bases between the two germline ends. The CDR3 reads CASSELMGDEQFF. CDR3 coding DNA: TGTGCCAGCAGTGAATTAATGGGGGACGAGCAGTTCTTC.

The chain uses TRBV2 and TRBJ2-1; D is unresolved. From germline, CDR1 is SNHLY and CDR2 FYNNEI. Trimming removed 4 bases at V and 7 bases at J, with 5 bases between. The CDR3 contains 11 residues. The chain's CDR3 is CASSADNEQFF. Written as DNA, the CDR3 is TGTGCCAGCAGTGCGGATAATGAGCAGTTCTTC.

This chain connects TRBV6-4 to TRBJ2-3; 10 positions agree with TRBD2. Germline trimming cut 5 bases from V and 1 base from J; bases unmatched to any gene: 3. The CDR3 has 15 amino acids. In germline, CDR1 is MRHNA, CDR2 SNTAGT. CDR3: CASSLTSGRTDTQYF. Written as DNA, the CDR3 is TGTGCCAGCAGTCTGACTAGCGGGCGCACAGATACGCAGTATTTT.

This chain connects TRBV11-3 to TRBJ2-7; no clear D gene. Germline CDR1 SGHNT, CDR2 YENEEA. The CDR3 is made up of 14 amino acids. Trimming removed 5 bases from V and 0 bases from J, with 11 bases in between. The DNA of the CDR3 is TGTGCCAGCAGCCGGGCCCTAGACTCCTACGAGCAGTACTTC. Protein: CASSRALDSYEQYF.

CDR3 DNA sequence: TGTGCCAGCAGTCCCCGGGAGGGGCGCAATCAGCCCCAGCATTTT. This encodes CASSPREGRNQPQHF. V gene TRBV6-1 combines with J gene TRBJ1-5; possibly TRBD1 for D (5 bases). This CDR3 is 15 amino acids long. Trimming left V 5 bases short and J 2 bases short, with 13 bases between. The germline CDR1 and CDR2 sequences are MNHNS and SASEGT.

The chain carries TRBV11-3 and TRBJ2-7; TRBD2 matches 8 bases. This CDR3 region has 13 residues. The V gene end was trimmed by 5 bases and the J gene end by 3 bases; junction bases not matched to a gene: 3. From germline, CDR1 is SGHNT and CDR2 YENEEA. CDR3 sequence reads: CASSGLAGYEQYF. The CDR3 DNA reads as TGTGCCAGCAGCGGCCTAGCGGGCTACGAGCAGTACTTC.

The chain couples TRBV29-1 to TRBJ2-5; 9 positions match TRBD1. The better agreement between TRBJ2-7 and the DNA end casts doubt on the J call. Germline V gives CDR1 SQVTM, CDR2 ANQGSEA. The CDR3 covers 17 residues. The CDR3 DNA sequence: TGCAGCGTTGCAGGTCGAGACAGGGGGAAGGGCTACTACGAGCAGTACTTC. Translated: CSVAGRDRGKGYYEQYF.

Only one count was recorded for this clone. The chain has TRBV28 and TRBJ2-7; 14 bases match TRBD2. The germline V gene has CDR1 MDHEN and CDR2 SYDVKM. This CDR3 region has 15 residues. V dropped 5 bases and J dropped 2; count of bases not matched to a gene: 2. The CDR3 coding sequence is TGTGCCAGCAGTCAGACTAGCGGGAGGGCCTACGAGCAGTACTTC. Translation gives CASSQTSGRAYEQYF. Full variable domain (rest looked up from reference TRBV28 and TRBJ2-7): DVKVTQSSRYLVKRTGEKVFLECVQDMDHENMFWYRQDPGLGLRLIYFSYDVKMKEKGDIPEGYSVSREKKERFSLILESASTNQTSMYLCASSQTSGRAYEQYFGPGTRLTVT.

CDR3 DNA sequence: TGCGCCAGCAGCCTAGGGAAGATGGGGACCTACGAGCAGTACTTC. It specifies CASSLGKMGTYEQYF. This chain links TRBV4-1 with TRBJ2-7; D is undetermined. The germline V gene has CDR1 MGHRA and CDR2 YSYEKL. The CDR3 runs to 15 residues. The V end lost 4 bases, the J end lost 2 bases, and 15 bases lay between the germline ends.

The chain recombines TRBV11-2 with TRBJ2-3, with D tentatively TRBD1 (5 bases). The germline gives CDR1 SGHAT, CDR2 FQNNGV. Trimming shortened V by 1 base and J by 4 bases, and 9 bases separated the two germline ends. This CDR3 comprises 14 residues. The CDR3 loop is CASSLVGRADTQYF. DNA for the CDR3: TGTGCCAGCAGCTTAGTGGGGCGAGCAGATACGCAGTATTTT.

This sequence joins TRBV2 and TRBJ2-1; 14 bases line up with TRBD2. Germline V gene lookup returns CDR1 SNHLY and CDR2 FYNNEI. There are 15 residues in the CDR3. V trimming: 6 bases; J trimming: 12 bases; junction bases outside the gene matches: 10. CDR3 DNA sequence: TGTGCCAGCAGGCCGGGACTAGCGGGAGTTCTAGGGCAGTTCTTC. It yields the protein CASRPGLAGVLGQFF.

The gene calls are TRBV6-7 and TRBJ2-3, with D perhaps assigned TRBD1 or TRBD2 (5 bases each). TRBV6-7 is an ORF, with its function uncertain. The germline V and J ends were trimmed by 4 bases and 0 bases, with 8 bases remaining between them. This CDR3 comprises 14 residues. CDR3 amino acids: CASSSGTSTDTQYF. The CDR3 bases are TGTGCCAGCAGTTCCGGGACGAGCACAGATACGCAGTATTTT.

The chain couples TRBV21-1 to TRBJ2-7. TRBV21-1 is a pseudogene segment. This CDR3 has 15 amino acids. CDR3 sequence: CASSKLGQAGGEQYF. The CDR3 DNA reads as TGTGCCAGCAGCAAACTAGGACAGGCCGGGGGGGAGCAGTACTTC.

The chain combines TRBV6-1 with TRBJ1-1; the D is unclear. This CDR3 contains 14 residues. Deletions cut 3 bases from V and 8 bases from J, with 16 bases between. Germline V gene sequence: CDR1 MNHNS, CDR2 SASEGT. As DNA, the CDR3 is TGTGCCAGCAGTGACCTAGGGTTGGGATCCGAAGCTTTCTTT. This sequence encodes CASSDLGLGSEAFF.

The CDR3 nucleotides read TGTGCCAGCAGCGGCCGGGACCTAGGAGGGACAGATACGCAGTATTTT. The encoded protein is CASSGRDLGGTDTQYF. The V call is TRBV13, the J call TRBJ2-3, with a tentative D call TRBD2 (6 bases). The CDR3 has 16 residues. Germline CDR1 is PRHDT and CDR2 is FYEKMQ (reference sequence). The ends were cut back, 5 bases at V and 3 bases at J, with 18 bases in the middle.

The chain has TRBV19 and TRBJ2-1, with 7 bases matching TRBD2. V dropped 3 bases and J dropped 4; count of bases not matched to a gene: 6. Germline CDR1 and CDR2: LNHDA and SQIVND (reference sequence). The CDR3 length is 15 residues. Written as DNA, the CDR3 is TGTGCCAGTAGTATCGACCGGGGGGATTACAATGAGCAGTTCTTC. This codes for CASSIDRGDYNEQFF.

CDR3 protein: CASSRGTSGSGVGNEQFF. Written as DNA, the CDR3 is TGTGCCAGTAGCCGGGGGACTAGCGGGAGCGGGGTCGGGAATGAGCAGTTCTTC. The rearrangement joins TRBV19 to TRBJ2-1; 14 bases fit TRBD2. Per the germline V gene, CDR1 is LNHDA and CDR2 is SQIVND (reference sequence). The CDR3 covers 18 residues. J lost 7 bases, V lost 6 bases, and 14 bases had no gene match.

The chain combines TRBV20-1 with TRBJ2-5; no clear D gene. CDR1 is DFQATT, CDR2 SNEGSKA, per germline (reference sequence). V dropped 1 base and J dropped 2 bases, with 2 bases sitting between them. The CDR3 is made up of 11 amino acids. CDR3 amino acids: CSARGQETQYF. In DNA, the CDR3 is TGCAGTGCTAGAGGACAAGAGACCCAGTACTTC.

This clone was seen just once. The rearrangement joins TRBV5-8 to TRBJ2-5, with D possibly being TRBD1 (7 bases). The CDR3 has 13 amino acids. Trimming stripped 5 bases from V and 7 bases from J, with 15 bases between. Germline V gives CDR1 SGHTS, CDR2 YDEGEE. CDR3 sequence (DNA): TGTGCCAGCAGTCAGGGGGGTCTTGCGACCCAGTACTTC. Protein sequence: CASSQGGLATQYF.